What follows is one T cell receptor (beta chain) and its context. This sample is drawn from a study of T cell changes during pregnancy in multiple sclerosis. Data came from immunoSEQ multiplex PCR; TCRdb stores just in-frame clones and leaves some out. The sample includes around 50,000 clones, 90% to 95% seen only once; the top ten take about 4.5%. The CDR3 runs to 12 residues. Germline lookup yields CDR1 SNHLY and CDR2 FYNNEI. V dropped 10 bases and J dropped 3; count of bases not matched to a gene: 5. Sequences were derived from CD8+ T cells from peripheral blood mononuclear cells, sampled in the first trimester of pregnancy. The chain is built from TRBV2 and TRBJ2-7, with 8 bases fitting TRBD1. The source of this sequence is a female donor with multiple sclerosis, enrolled in a pregnancy study. CDR3 DNA: TGTGCCAACGGACAGGGCGGCTACGAGCAGTACTTC. Translating gives CANGQGGYEQYF.